This T cell receptor (beta chain) is drawn from a study of blood T cell repertoires in COVID-19. Turning to the study itself: Collection of acute and convalescent COVID-19 samples took place in the United States, Italy and Spain. Sample material is recorded as cDNA or gDNA derived from T cells, B-cell-depleted T cells, or PBMCs.

In the original processing: It was from reference gene primer amplification that nucleated cell counts were estimated. The method was immunoSEQ multiplex PCR; TCRdb's version includes in-frame clones alone and lacks a portion of them. The V and J calls and clone size are taken from that table; D and trimming were inferred from the DNA. The sample has hundreds of thousands of clones, 80% to 90% seen once. Germline CDR1 and CDR2: MNHNY and SVGAGI (reference sequence). The CDR3 totals 14 residues. Trimming cost V 3 bases and J 2 bases; bases outside gene matches: 2. Seattle patients were enrolled during active infection and followed longitudinally.

This sequence joins TRBV6-6 and TRBJ2-3; 7 nucleotides agree with TRBD1. The TCR was taken from a woman aged 60-75 years with COVID-19, enrolled during active disease. Sequencing used peripheral blood. CDR3 in amino acids: CASSYTGATDTQYF. The CDR3 DNA reads TGTGCCAGCAGTTATACAGGGGCCACAGATACGCAGTATTTT.